These 28 T cell receptor beta chains share one sample of origin, sequenced in a study of T cells in Graves' hyperthyroidism and ophthalmopathy. Researchers took RNA transcripts and amplified the TCR beta CDR3 regions from them. First-round RT-PCR with HTBI primers amplified the TCR CDR3 region. TCRdb reanalysed the multiplex PCR reads using MiXCR and keeps one entry per CDR3 protein. The sample gives a few hundred thousand distinct CDR3 sequences, approximately 13% of which show up once; less than 6.5% is in the top ten. Sequences were obtained from blood. These receptor sequences come from a woman between 18 and 29 years old with Graves' hyperthyroidism.

The chain has TRBV4-1 and TRBJ1-1; no reliable D call. Deletions cut 0 bases from V and 3 bases from J, with 11 bases between. Germline CDR1 is MGHRA and CDR2 is YSYEKL. The CDR3 contains 15 residues. The CDR3 sequence is CASSQDQSQYTEAFF. As DNA, the CDR3 is TGCGCCAGCAGCCAAGATCAATCACAATACACTGAAGCTTTCTTT.

Points on this clonotype: A much larger clone differs from this one at a single base, so this may be a read error. The genes are TRBV11-2 and TRBJ1-1; TRBD1 agrees at 7 bases. The CDR3 has 12 amino acids. CDR1 is SGHAT, CDR2 FQNNGV, per germline. The junction had 7 bases not matched to a gene; V was cut back by 5 bases and J by 10 bases. CDR3 coding DNA: TGTGCCAGCAGCCCAAACAGGGGAGGAGCTTTCTTT. Translation: CASSPNRGGAFF.

The sample holds many counts of this clonotype. The rearrangement joins TRBV15 to TRBJ1-5; no clear D gene. This CDR3 region has 13 residues. V was pared by 5 bases and J by 7 bases, with 12 bases between. Germline values: CDR1 LNHNV, CDR2 YYDKDF (reference sequence). CDR3 sequence reads: CATSQRPHQPQHF. The DNA for the CDR3 is TGTGCCACCAGCCAGAGACCACACCAGCCCCAGCATTTT. The full variable domain, its missing parts supplied by reference TRBV15 and TRBJ1-5, is DAMVIQNPRYQVTQFGKPVTLSCSQTLNHNVMYWYQQKSSQAPKLLFHYYDKDFNNEADTPDNFQSRRPNTSFCFLDIRSPGLGDTAMYLCATSQRPHQPQHFGDGTRLSIL.

Only a few counts were recorded for this clonotype. V and J are TRBV20-1 and TRBJ2-7, with 8 bases that match TRBD1. Germline V gene data show CDR1 as DFQATT and CDR2 as SNEGSKA (reference sequence). V lost 5 bases, J lost 4 bases, and 10 bases stayed unmatched. The CDR3 consists of 14 residues. The CDR3: CSASTGDSSYEQYF. DNA of the CDR3: TGCAGTGCTTCGACAGGGGATTCTAGTTACGAGCAGTACTTC.

Turning to this clonotype: Just one base apart from a much larger clone, this may be a read error. The J gene is TRBJ2-2, the V gene TRBV2; 10 nucleotides match TRBD1. CDR3 length equals 17 residues. Germline V CDR1 and CDR2: SNHLY, FYNNEI. DNA of the CDR3: TGTGCCAGCAGTGGAACCCCGGGACAGGGGAATGGCGGGGAGCCGTTTTTT. It codes for CASSGTPGQGNGGEPFF.

This clonotype was picked up many times. This rearrangement joins TRBV20-1 to TRBJ2-1; D remains unclear. The CDR3 has 14 residues. V dropped 3 bases and J dropped 0 bases, with 9 bases sitting between them. The germline V gene encodes CDR1 DFQATT and CDR2 SNEGSKA (reference sequence). The CDR3: CSARVGVSYNEQFF. CDR3 in DNA: TGCAGTGCTAGGGTCGGCGTCTCCTACAATGAGCAGTTCTTC.

The rearrangement links TRBV28 to TRBJ1-2; D perhaps matches TRBD1 (6 bases). The V end was cut by 4 bases, the J end by 0 bases, with 12 bases between. CDR1 and CDR2 (germline): MDHEN, SYDVKM. The CDR3 loop spans 15 amino acids. Written as DNA, the CDR3 is TGTGCCAGCAGTTCCTCGACAGGATCTAACTATGGCTACACCTTC. Its translation: CASSSSTGSNYGYTF.

This clonotype has more than one count but fewer than ten. The genes are TRBV9 and TRBJ2-2; 8 bases agree with TRBD2. The CDR3 has 16 residues. J was trimmed by 10 bases and V by 0 bases; bases with no gene match: 11. The germline CDR1 and CDR2 sequences are SGDLS and YYNGEE. The CDR3 here is CASSVAAGGKSEELFF. DNA for the CDR3: TGTGCCAGCAGCGTAGCGGCGGGAGGCAAGTCAGAGGAGCTGTTTTTT.

This clonotype was recorded at least ten times. This chain joins TRBV5-1 and TRBJ1-1; 8 bases line up with TRBD1. CDR1 and CDR2 (germline): SGHRS, YFSETQ. Trimming removed 3 bases from V and 10 bases from J; junction bases left unmatched: 17. This CDR3 has 16 amino acids. In DNA, the CDR3 is TGCGCCAGCAGCTCCGGACAGGGAGGGGCACGAAGGGGAGCTTTCTTT. As protein: CASSSGQGGARRGAFF.

This clonotype has at least ten counts. The V gene is TRBV27, the J gene TRBJ2-3; 8 nucleotides line up with TRBD2. The CDR3 totals 14 residues. V lost 2 bases and J lost 6; bases outside the gene matches: 4. The germline V gene encodes CDR1 MNHEY and CDR2 SMNVEV (reference sequence). CDR3 in DNA: TGTGCCAGCAGTTTAGCGGGAGGTTGGGATACGCAGTATTTT. Protein: CASSLAGGWDTQYF.

This clonotype was picked up many times. J is TRBJ2-5 and V is TRBV6-1; a possible D gene is TRBD2 (5 bases). V was pared by 2 bases and J by 1 base, with 14 bases between. Germline CDR1 MNHNS, CDR2 SASEGT. The CDR3 consists of 16 residues. The CDR3 DNA sequence: TGTGCCAGCAGTGAAATGTGGAGGCTCCGCCAAGAGACCCAGTACTTC. Its protein is CASSEMWRLRQETQYF.

This sequence joins TRBV6-1 and TRBJ1-2; 9 nucleotides agree with TRBD1. V trimming: 5 bases; J trimming: 3 bases; junction bases outside the gene matches: 4. Germline CDR1 MNHNS, CDR2 SASEGT. There are 14 residues in the CDR3. The CDR3 region is CASSRWTGDYGYTF. The CDR3 coding sequence is TGTGCCAGCAGTCGCTGGACAGGGGACTATGGCTACACCTTC.

V usage is TRBV11-2 and J usage is TRBJ1-2, with 8 bases fitting TRBD1. Per germline, CDR1 SGHAT and CDR2 FQNNGV. The CDR3 sequence is 15 residues long. Losses at the gene ends were 2 bases for V and 4 bases for J; bases not matched to a gene: 6. CDR3 DNA sequence: TGTGCCAGCAGCTTAAGCAGGGGGCGAGGCTATGGCTACACCTTC. This sequence encodes CASSLSRGRGYGYTF.

V gene TRBV5-5 combines with J gene TRBJ2-7; TRBD2 aligns across 11 bases. Germline V gene lookup returns CDR1 SGHKS and CDR2 YYEKEE (reference sequence). Trimming at V came to 3 bases and at J to 2 bases, leaving 7 bases not matched to a gene. This CDR3 is built from 16 residues. The CDR3 reads CASSSQGLAEAYEQYF. As DNA, the CDR3 is TGTGCCAGCAGCTCGCAGGGACTAGCGGAGGCCTACGAGCAGTACTTC.

There are a few counts of this clonotype. The rearrangement links TRBV30 to TRBJ2-1; TRBD2 matches at 13 bases. Trimming took 2 bases from V and 4 from J; bases not matched to a gene: 11. Germline values: CDR1 GTSNPN, CDR2 SVGIG (reference sequence). This CDR3 has 18 residues. The CDR3 spells CAWSRLAGGSLTYNEQFF. The DNA for the CDR3 is TGTGCCTGGAGTAGACTAGCGGGAGGTTCCTTAACGTACAATGAGCAGTTCTTC.

In this sample, this clonotype turned up a few times. The chain combines TRBV19 with TRBJ2-1; unclear D gene. The CDR3 loop spans 16 amino acids. The V gene lost 2 bases and the J gene lost 0 bases, with 11 bases spanning the gap. Germline assignment: CDR1 LNHDA and CDR2 SQIVND (reference sequence). In DNA, the CDR3 is TGTGCCAGTAGTATACGGGCACAGAGCTCCTACAATGAGCAGTTCTTC. This sequence encodes CASSIRAQSSYNEQFF.

This clonotype was counted at least ten times. At one boundary the junction diverges from the germline segment, which might be a read error. The chain employs TRBV5-1 and TRBJ2-7; D is perhaps TRBD2 (5 bases). This CDR3 comprises 12 residues. Germline values: CDR1 SGHRS, CDR2 YFSETQ. The CDR3 loop is CASTLDFSEQYF. Written as DNA, the CDR3 is TGCGCCAGCACCTTGGACTTCTCCGAGCAGTACTTC.

At least ten counts were recorded for this clonotype. The chain couples TRBV28 to TRBJ2-5; D remains unclear. The CDR3 length is 14 residues. V was clipped by 7 bases and J by 5 bases, with 17 bases between them. Germline lookup yields CDR1 MDHEN and CDR2 SYDVKM. The CDR3 spells CASKVGTMGETQYF. The DNA of the CDR3 is TGTGCCAGCAAGGTGGGCACCATGGGGGAGACCCAGTACTTC.

The chain has TRBV7-2 and TRBJ2-1; tentatively, D is TRBD2 (6 bases). The CDR3 extends over 14 amino acids. Germline lookup yields CDR1 SGHTA and CDR2 FQGNSA. V dropped 8 bases and J dropped 7 bases, with 18 bases sitting between them. In DNA form, the CDR3 reads TGTGCCAGCGGACCTGAAGGAGGGTCGAATGAGCAGTTCTTC. This gives the protein CASGPEGGSNEQFF.

This clonotype was seen many times. V is TRBV28 and J is TRBJ2-7; 7 bases align to TRBD2. Germline CDR1 and CDR2: MDHEN and SYDVKM. CDR3 length: 16 residues. With 3 bases clipped from V and 5 bases from J, the junction kept 13 bases outside the gene matches. CDR3 nucleotide sequence: TGTGCCAGCAGTTTGCTCCCCCTCGCGGGAGTCAACGAGCAGTACTTC. Protein product: CASSLLPLAGVNEQYF. Full variable domain (remainder filled in from reference TRBV28 and TRBJ2-7): DVKVTQSSRYLVKRTGEKVFLECVQDMDHENMFWYRQDPGLGLRLIYFSYDVKMKEKGDIPEGYSVSREKKERFSLILESASTNQTSMYLCASSLLPLAGVNEQYFGPGTRLTVT.

This clonotype was detected many times. The chain has TRBV30 and TRBJ2-2; 9 bases agree with TRBD2. This CDR3 region has 15 residues. V shed 4 bases and J 0 bases; nucleotides not matched to a gene: 3. Per germline, CDR1 GTSNPN and CDR2 SVGIG (reference sequence). The CDR3 reads CAWNRLAANTGELFF. CDR3 in DNA: TGTGCCTGGAACCGACTAGCGGCGAACACCGGGGAGCTGTTTTTT.

This clonotype showed up just a few times. The V call is TRBV29-1, the J call TRBJ2-2, with D unclear. The length of the CDR3 is 13 residues. Trimming pared 0 bases from V and 6 bases from J, leaving 8 bases between. Germline V gene sequence: CDR1 SQVTM, CDR2 ANQGSEA. CDR3 residues: CSVEDLVAGELFF. The CDR3 nucleotides read TGCAGCGTTGAAGACCTCGTGGCCGGGGAGCTGTTTTTT.

This clonotype was recorded many times. The chain combines TRBV12-3 or TRBV12-4 with TRBJ1-1, with D perhaps TRBD1 (6 bases). The V gene lost 10 bases and the J gene lost 6 bases, with 18 bases spanning the gap. The CDR3 has 13 residues. CDR3: CATLPGGAAEAFF. CDR3 coding DNA: TGTGCCACCCTCCCGGGGGGGGCTGCTGAAGCTTTCTTT.

The V and J genes are TRBV25-1 and TRBJ1-4; a weak D match, TRBD1 (5 bases). The CDR3 covers 15 residues. Germline loops: CDR1 MGHDK, CDR2 SYGVNS. Trimming shortened V by 2 bases and J by 1 base, and 8 bases separated the two germline ends. CDR3 sequence reads: CASSETGRTNEKLFF. The CDR3 region has the DNA TGTGCCAGCAGTGAAACAGGAAGAACTAATGAAAAACTGTTTTTT.

At least ten counts were recorded for this clonotype. This sequence joins TRBV3-1 and TRBJ2-7; 10 bases match TRBD1. This CDR3 comprises 17 residues. Looked up from germline, CDR1 is LGHDT and CDR2 is YNNKEL (reference sequence). The ends lost 0 bases at V and 6 bases at J; junction bases unmatched: 11. CDR3 residues: CASSQEGTGQGSLEQYF. The DNA for the CDR3 is TGTGCCAGCAGCCAAGAGGGAACGGGACAGGGGTCCCTCGAGCAGTACTTC.

The chain has TRBV5-4 and TRBJ2-7; weak D call: TRBD2 (6 bases). Germline V gene sequence: CDR1 SGHNT, CDR2 YYREEE (reference sequence). The CDR3 extends over 14 amino acids. The germline V and J ends were trimmed by 5 bases and 1 base, with 13 bases remaining between them. CDR3 region: CASRGWGESYEQYF. CDR3 nucleotides: TGTGCCAGCAGGGGTTGGGGGGAATCCTACGAGCAGTACTTC. The full variable domain, its missing parts supplied by reference TRBV5-4 and TRBJ2-7, is ETGVTQSPTHLIKTRGQQVTLRCSSQSGHNTVSWYQQALGQGPQFIFQYYREEENGRGNFPPRFSGLQFPNYSSELNVNALELDDSALYLCASRGWGESYEQYFGPGTRLTVT.

About this clonotype: A much bigger clone sits one base away, suggesting this may be a read error. The chain links TRBV9 to TRBJ1-1; the match to TRBD1 covers 12 bases. CDR3 size: 15 residues. Per the germline V gene, CDR1 is SGDLS and CDR2 is YYNGEE. Losses at the gene ends were 1 base for V and 10 bases for J; bases not matched to a gene: 8. The CDR3 DNA is TGTGCCAGCAGCGTATCCGGGACAGGGGGCACGGGAGCTTTCTTT. This translates into CASSVSGTGGTGAFF.

This clonotype appeared many times. The rearrangement uses TRBV27 and TRBJ2-1, with 9 bases lining up with TRBD1. The CDR3 consists of 17 residues. Germline loops: CDR1 MNHEY, CDR2 SMNVEV (reference sequence). V dropped 4 bases and J dropped 6; count of bases not matched to a gene: 13. CDR3 in DNA: TGTGCCAGCAGTTCCCGCCCCCCGGACAGGGGAGGCAATGAGCAGTTCTTC. Translating gives CASSSRPPDRGGNEQFF.